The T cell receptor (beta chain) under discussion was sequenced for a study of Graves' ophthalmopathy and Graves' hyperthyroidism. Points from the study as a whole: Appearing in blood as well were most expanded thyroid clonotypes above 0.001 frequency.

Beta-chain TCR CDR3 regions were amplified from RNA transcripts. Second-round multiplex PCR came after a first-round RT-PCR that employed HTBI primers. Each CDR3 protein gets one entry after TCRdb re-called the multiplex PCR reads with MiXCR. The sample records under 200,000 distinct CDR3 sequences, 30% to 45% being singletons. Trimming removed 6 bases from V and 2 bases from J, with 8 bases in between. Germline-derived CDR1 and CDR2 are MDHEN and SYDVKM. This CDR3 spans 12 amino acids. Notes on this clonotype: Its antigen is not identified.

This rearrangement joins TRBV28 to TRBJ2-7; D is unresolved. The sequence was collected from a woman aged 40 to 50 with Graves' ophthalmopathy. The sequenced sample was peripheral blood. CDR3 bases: TGTGCCAGCAGCACAGACCCCTACGAGCAGTACTTC. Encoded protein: CASSTDPYEQYF.